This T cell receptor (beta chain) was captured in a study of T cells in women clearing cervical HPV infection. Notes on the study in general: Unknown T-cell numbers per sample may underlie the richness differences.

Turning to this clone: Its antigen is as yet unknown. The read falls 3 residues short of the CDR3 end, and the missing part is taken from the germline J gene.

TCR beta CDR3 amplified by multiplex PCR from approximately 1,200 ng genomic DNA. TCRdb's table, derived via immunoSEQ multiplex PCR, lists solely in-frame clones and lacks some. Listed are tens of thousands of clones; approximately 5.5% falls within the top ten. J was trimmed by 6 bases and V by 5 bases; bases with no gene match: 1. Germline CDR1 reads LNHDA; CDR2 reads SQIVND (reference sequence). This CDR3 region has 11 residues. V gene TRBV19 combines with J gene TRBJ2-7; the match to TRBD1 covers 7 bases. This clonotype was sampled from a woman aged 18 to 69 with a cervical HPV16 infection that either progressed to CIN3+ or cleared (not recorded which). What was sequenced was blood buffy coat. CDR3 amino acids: CASSDRVEQYF. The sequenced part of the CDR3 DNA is TGTGCCAGTAGTGACAGGGTCGAG.